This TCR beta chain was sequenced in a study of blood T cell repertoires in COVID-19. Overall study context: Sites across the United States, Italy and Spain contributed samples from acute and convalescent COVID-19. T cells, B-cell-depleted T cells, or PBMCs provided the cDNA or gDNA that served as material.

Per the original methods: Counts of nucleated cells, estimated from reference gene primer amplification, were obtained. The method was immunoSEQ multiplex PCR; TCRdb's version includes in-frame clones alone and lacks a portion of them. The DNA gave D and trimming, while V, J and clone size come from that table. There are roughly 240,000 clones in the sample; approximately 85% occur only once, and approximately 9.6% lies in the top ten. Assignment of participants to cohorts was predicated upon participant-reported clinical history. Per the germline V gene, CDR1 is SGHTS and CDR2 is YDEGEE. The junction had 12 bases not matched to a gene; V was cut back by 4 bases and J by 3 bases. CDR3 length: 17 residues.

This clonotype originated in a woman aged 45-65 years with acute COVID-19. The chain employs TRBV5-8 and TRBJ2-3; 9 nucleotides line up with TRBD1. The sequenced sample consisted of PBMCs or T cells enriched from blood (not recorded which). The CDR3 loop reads CASSTATGGWMTDTQYF. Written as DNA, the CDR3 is TGTGCCAGCAGCACGGCGACAGGGGGATGGATGACAGATACGCAGTATTTT.